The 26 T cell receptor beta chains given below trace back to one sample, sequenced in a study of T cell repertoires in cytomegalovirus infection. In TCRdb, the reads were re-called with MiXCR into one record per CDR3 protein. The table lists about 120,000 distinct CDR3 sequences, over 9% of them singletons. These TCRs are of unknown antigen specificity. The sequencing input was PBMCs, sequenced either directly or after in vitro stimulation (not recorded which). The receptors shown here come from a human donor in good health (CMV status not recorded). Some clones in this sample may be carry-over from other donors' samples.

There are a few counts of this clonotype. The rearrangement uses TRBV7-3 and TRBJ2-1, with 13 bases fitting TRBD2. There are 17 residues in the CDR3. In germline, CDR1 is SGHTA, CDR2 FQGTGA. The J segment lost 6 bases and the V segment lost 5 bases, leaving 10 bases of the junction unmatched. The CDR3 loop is CASSATRTSGSVNEQFF. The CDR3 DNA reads TGTGCCAGCAGCGCCACGAGGACTAGCGGGAGTGTCAATGAGCAGTTCTTC.

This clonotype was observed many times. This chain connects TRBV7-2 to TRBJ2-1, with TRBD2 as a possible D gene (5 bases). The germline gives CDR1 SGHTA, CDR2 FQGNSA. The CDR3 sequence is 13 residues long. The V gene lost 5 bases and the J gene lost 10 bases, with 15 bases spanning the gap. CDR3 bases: TGTGCCAGCAGCCAAGCGGCCAGAAACGAGCAGTTCTTC. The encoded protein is CASSQAARNEQFF.

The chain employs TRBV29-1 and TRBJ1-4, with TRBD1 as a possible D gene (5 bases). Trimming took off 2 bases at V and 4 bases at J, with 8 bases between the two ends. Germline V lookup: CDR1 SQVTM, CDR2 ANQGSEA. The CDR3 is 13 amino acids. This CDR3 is CSVEHDSNEKLFF. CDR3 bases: TGCAGCGTTGAACATGACAGTAATGAAAAACTGTTTTTT.

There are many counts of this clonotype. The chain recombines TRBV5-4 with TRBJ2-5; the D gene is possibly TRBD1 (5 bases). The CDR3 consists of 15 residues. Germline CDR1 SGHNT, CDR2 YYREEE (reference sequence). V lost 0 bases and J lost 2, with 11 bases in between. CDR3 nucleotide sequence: TGTGCCAGCAGCTTGGCCCGGACACAACAAGAGACCCAGTACTTC. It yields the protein CASSLARTQQETQYF.

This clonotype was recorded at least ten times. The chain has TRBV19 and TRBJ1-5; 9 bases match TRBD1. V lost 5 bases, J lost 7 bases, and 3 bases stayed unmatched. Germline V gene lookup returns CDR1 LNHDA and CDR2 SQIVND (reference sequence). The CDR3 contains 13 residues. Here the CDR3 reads CASSPDRGQPQHF. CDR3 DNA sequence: TGTGCCAGTAGTCCCGACAGGGGGCAGCCCCAGCATTTT.

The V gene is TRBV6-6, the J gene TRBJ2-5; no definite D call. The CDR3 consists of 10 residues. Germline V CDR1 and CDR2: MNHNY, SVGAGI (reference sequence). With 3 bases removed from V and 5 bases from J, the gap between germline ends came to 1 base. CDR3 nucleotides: TGTGCCAGCAGTTATGAGACCCAGTACTTC. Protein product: CASSYETQYF.

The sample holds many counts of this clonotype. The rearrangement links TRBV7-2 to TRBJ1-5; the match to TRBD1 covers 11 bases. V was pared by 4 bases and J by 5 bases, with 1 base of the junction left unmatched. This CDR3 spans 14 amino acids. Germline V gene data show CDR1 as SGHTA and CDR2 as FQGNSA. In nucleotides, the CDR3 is TGTGCCAGCAGCTCGGGACAGGGGGATCAGCCCCAGCATTTT. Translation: CASSSGQGDQPQHF.

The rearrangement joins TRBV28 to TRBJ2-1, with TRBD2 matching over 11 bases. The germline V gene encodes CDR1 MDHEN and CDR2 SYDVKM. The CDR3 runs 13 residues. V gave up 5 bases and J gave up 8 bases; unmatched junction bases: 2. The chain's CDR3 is CASSPSGRYEQFF. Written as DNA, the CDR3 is TGTGCCAGCAGTCCTAGCGGGAGGTATGAGCAGTTCTTC.

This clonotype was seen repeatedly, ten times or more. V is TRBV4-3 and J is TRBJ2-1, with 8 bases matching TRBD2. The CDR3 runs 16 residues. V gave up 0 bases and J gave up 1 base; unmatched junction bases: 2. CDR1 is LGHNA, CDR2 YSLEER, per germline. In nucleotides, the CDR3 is TGCGCCAGCAGCCAAGATTCGGGAGGGTCCTACAATGAGCAGTTCTTC. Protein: CASSQDSGGSYNEQFF.

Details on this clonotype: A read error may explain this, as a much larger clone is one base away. The CDR3 loop reads CASSPAAGQGLYELYV. The DNA for the CDR3 is TGTGCCAGCAGTCCCGCGGCGGGACAGGGTTTGTACGAGCTGTACGTC. The V and J genes are TRBV28 and TRBJ2-7; the match to TRBD1 covers 9 bases. Germline CDR1 MDHEN, CDR2 SYDVKM. The CDR3 has 16 residues.

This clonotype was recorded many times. CDR3 DNA sequence: TGTGCCAGCAGCTTAGGGCAGGTCCATGTAATAGGCGGCTACACCTTC. It translates to CASSLGQVHVIGGYTF. V usage is TRBV7-2 and J usage is TRBJ1-2, with D hard to call. V lost 1 base and J 8 bases, leaving 20 bases between the germline ends. CDR3 size: 16 residues. CDR1 is SGHTA, CDR2 FQGNSA, per germline. Full variable domain (rest looked up from reference TRBV7-2 and TRBJ1-2): GAGVSQSPSNKVTEKGKDVELRCDPISGHTALYWYRQSLGQGLEFLIYFQGNSAPDKSGLPSDRFSAERTGGSVSTLTIQRTQQEDSAVYLCASSLGQVHVIGGYTFGSGTRLTVV.

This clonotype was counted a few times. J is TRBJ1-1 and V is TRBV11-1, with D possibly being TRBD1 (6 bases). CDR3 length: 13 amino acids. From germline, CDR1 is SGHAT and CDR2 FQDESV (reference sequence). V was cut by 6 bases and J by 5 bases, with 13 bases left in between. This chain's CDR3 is CASSIQGETEAFF. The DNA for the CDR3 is TGTGCCAGCAGTATACAGGGAGAAACTGAAGCTTTCTTT.

For the CDR3, the DNA is TGTGCCAGCACCGAAACTAGCGGGGGTAGACTCGAGTATTTT. Amino acid sequence: CASTETSGGRLEYF. The rearrangement uses TRBV12-3 or TRBV12-4 and TRBJ2-3; 11 positions agree with TRBD2. CDR3 length: 14 residues. Unmatched junction bases numbered 13, after V lost 7 bases and J lost 13 bases.

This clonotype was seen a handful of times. The CDR3 coding sequence is TGTGCCAGCAGCTTAGATGGCGGGAGAGCAGATACGCAGTATTTT. Amino acids: CASSLDGGRADTQYF. The chain employs TRBV11-2 and TRBJ2-3; the match to TRBD2 covers 7 bases. Germline V gene lookup returns CDR1 SGHAT and CDR2 FQNNGV. CDR3 length: 15 residues. The J segment lost 4 bases and the V segment lost 0 bases, leaving 4 bases of the junction unmatched.

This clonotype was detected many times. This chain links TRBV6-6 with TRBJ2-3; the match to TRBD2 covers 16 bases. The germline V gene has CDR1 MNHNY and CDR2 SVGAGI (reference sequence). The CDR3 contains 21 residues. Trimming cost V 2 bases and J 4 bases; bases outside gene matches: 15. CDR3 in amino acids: CASSYVSGTSGREGSADTQYF. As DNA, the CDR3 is TGTGCCAGCAGTTACGTATCCGGGACTAGCGGGAGGGAAGGTAGTGCAGATACGCAGTATTTT.

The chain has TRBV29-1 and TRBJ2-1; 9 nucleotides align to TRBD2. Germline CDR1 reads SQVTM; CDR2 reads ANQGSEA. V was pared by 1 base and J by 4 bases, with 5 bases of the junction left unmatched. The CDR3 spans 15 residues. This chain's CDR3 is CSVEGLAGLYNEQFF. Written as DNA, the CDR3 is TGCAGCGTTGAAGGGCTAGCGGGACTATACAATGAGCAGTTCTTC.

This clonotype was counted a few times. CDR3 sequence (DNA): TGTGCCAGCAGCCGCGGGAGCTCCTATAATTCACCCCTCCACTTT. It codes for CASSRGSSYNSPLHF. This chain connects TRBV6-2 or TRBV6-3 to TRBJ1-6; D gene unclear. V was cut by 6 bases and J by 0 bases, with 9 bases left in between. CDR1 and CDR2 from the germline V gene are MNHEY and SVGEGT. This CDR3 has 15 residues.

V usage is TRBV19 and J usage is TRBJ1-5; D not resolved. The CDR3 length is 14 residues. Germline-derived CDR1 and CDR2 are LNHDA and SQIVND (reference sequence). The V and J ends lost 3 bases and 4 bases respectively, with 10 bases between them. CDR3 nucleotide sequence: TGTGCCAGTAGTATGGCGGGTGGAAATCAGCCCCAGCATTTT. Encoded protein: CASSMAGGNQPQHF.

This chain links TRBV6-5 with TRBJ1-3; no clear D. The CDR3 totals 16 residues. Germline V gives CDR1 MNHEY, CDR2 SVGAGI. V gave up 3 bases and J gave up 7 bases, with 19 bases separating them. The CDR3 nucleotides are TGTGCCAGCAGTTATTCCGCAACGCGGCTCGGGAACACCATATATTTT. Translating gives CASSYSATRLGNTIYF.

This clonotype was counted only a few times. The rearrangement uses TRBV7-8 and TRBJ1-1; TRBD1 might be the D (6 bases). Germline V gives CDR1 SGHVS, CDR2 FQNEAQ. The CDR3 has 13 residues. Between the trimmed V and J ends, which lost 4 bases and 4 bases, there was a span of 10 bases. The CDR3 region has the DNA TGTGCCAGCAGCTCCAGGGGCGCCACTGAAGCTTTCTTT. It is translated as CASSSRGATEAFF.

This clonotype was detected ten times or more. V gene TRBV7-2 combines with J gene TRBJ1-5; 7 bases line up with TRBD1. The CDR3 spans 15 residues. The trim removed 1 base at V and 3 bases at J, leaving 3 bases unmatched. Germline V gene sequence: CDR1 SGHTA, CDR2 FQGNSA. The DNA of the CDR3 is TGTGCCAGCAGCTTAGGGGGGACAGACAATCAGCCCCAGCATTTT. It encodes CASSLGGTDNQPQHF.

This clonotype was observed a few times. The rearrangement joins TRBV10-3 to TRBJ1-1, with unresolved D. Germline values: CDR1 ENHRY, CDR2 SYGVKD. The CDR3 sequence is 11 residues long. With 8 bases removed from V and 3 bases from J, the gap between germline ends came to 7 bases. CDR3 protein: CAIGKYTEAFF. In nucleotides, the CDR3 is TGTGCCATCGGGAAGTACACTGAAGCTTTCTTT.

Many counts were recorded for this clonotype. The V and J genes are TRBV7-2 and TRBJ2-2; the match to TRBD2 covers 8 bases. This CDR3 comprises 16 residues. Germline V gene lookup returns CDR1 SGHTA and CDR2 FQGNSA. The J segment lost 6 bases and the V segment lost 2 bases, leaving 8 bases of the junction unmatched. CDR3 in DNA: TGTGCCAGCAGCTTATCCGGGACTAGTATTCCCGGGGAGCTGTTTTTT. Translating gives CASSLSGTSIPGELFF.

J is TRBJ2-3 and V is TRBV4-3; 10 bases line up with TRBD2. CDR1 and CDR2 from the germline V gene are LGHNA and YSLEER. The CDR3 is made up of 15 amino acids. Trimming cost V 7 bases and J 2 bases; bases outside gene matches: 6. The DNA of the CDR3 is TGCGCCAGCAACTCAGGACTAGCGGACACAGATACGCAGTATTTT. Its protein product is CASNSGLADTDTQYF.

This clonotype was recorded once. The CDR3 loop reads CSANGASATNEKLFF. The CDR3 DNA reads TGCAGTGCTAACGGAGCCTCTGCAACTAATGAAAAACTGTTTTTT. The V call is TRBV20-1, the J call TRBJ1-4; D gene uncertain. Germline V gene lookup returns CDR1 DFQATT and CDR2 SNEGSKA (reference sequence). The V end was cut by 4 bases, the J end by 0 bases, with 12 bases between. The CDR3 runs 15 residues.

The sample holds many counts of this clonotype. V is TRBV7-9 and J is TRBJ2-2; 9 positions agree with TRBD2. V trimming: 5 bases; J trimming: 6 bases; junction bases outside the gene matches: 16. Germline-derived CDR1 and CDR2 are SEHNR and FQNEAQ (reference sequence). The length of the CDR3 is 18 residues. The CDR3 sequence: CASSPFFAGGPEPGELFF. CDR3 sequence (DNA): TGTGCCAGCAGCCCTTTCTTCGCGGGAGGGCCTGAGCCCGGGGAGCTGTTTTTT.